This entry lists 14 T cell receptor beta chains sequenced from one sample in a study of shared clonotypes between healthy human individuals. The data were produced by immunoSEQ multiplex PCR, yet TCRdb's version contains in-frame clones alone and is incomplete. Of approximately 2,000,000 clones detected, 85% to 95% appear once; the ten largest clones hold around 0.35%. The sequencing input was naive CD4+ T cells from PBMCs. Subset in this sample: CD45RA+ positively selected. The receptors were gathered from a young man in good health. Some clones in this sample may be carry-over from other donors' samples.

The genes are TRBV10-3 and TRBJ2-1; 9 nucleotides align to TRBD2. The V and J ends lost 0 bases and 8 bases, in that order; junction bases with no gene match: 8. Germline V gives CDR1 ENHRY, CDR2 SYGVKD. This CDR3 region has 16 residues. This chain's CDR3 is CAISESGSGRSHEQFF. CDR3 bases: TGTGCCATCAGTGAGTCTGGTAGCGGGAGAAGCCATGAGCAGTTCTTC.

The V gene is TRBV9, the J gene TRBJ2-3, with 9 bases lining up with TRBD2. V lost 4 bases and J lost 2; bases outside the gene matches: 11. Germline assignment: CDR1 SGDLS and CDR2 YYNGEE. The CDR3 runs 17 residues. CDR3: CASSPLSGSMVTDTQYF. CDR3 sequence (DNA): TGTGCCAGCAGCCCCCTTAGCGGGAGCATGGTCACAGATACGCAGTATTTT.

The chain carries TRBV19 and TRBJ2-1, with D possibly being TRBD2 (5 bases). The germline gives CDR1 LNHDA, CDR2 SQIVND (reference sequence). V was pared by 6 bases and J by 6 bases, with 12 bases between. There are 13 residues in the CDR3. The CDR3 protein is CASRSGGSNEQFF. In nucleotides, the CDR3 is TGTGCCAGTAGAAGCGGTGGGTCCAATGAGCAGTTCTTC.

Concerning this clone itself: Distinct nucleotide sequences in the sample also encode this CDR3. This chain uses TRBV5-1 with TRBJ2-7, with 8 bases lining up with TRBD1. After removal of 4 bases from V and 4 bases from J, the junction contained 7 bases not matched to a gene. The CDR3 extends over 14 amino acids. From germline, CDR1 is SGHRS and CDR2 YFSETQ. CDR3 in amino acids: CASSTGQGSYEQYF. The CDR3, as DNA: TGCGCCAGCAGCACTGGACAGGGTTCGTACGAGCAGTACTTC.

The chain recombines TRBV5-6 with TRBJ2-7; TRBD2 matches 10 bases. V lost 3 bases and J lost 6; bases outside the gene matches: 6. The CDR3 is 14 amino acids. Germline V lookup: CDR1 SGHDT, CDR2 YYEEEE. The CDR3: CASSSASGSTEQYF. The CDR3 nucleotides are TGTGCCAGCAGCTCGGCTAGCGGGAGTACCGAGCAGTACTTC.

The gene calls are TRBV5-4 and TRBJ2-7, with TRBD1 matching over 7 bases. Germline lookup yields CDR1 SGHNT and CDR2 YYREEE (reference sequence). With V trimmed by 4 bases and J by 2 bases, 9 bases remained unmatched. The CDR3 is 15 amino acids. The CDR3 here is CASSPRRTGTYEQYF. The DNA of the CDR3 is TGTGCCAGCAGCCCCCGCCGGACAGGCACCTACGAGCAGTACTTC.

The rearrangement joins TRBV19 to TRBJ2-1, with 7 bases matching TRBD2. Germline CDR1 reads LNHDA; CDR2 reads SQIVND (reference sequence). The CDR3 is 13 amino acids. Unmatched junction bases numbered 9, after V lost 1 base and J lost 15 bases. In DNA, the CDR3 is TGTGCCAGTAGTATAGGGGGGGGTCCCACTCTGTTCTTC. Its translation: CASSIGGGPTLFF.

This chain connects TRBV10-3 to TRBJ2-1, with 9 bases that match TRBD2. The CDR3 has 17 residues. J gave up 2 bases and V 6 bases, and 11 bases lay outside the gene matches. Germline V lookup: CDR1 ENHRY, CDR2 SYGVKD. In DNA, the CDR3 is TGTGCCATCAGCGTGGCCCAGCGGGAGGACCCCTACAATGAGCAGTTCTTC. Its translation is CAISVAQREDPYNEQFF.

V is TRBV5-1 and J is TRBJ2-1; tentatively, D is TRBD2 (5 bases). CDR3 length: 16 amino acids. V was clipped by 1 base and J by 4 bases, with 15 bases between them. The germline V gene encodes CDR1 SGHRS and CDR2 YFSETQ. For the CDR3, the DNA is TGCGCCAGCAGCTTGTTATCCAGCGGCGGGTACAATGAGCAGTTCTTC. This gives the protein CASSLLSSGGYNEQFF.

The chain carries TRBV6-5 and TRBJ1-3, with D possibly being TRBD1 (5 bases). Germline CDR1 reads MNHEY; CDR2 reads SVGAGI. The CDR3 contains 15 residues. V was clipped by 2 bases and J by 0 bases, with 8 bases between them. The CDR3 loop reads CASSYGAVSGNTIYF. As DNA, the CDR3 is TGTGCCAGCAGTTACGGGGCAGTCTCTGGAAACACCATATATTTT.

This clone was observed once. The chain uses TRBV6-5 and TRBJ2-7; the D gene is possibly TRBD1 (5 bases). Germline lookup yields CDR1 MNHEY and CDR2 SVGAGI. Trimming removed 8 bases from V and 3 bases from J, with 8 bases in between. This CDR3 comprises 11 residues. The CDR3, as DNA: TGTGCCAGCGGGGCCCACTACGAGCAGTACTTC. This encodes CASGAHYEQYF.

As for this clone: Other DNA sequences from this sample encode an identical CDR3 as well. J is TRBJ1-4 and V is TRBV5-4; weak D call: TRBD1 (5 bases). The CDR3 sequence is 14 residues long. Germline V CDR1 and CDR2: SGHNT, YYREEE (reference sequence). Between the trimmed V and J ends, which lost 0 bases and 7 bases, there was a span of 10 bases. The CDR3 DNA follows: TGTGCCAGCAGCTTGGGGCAGGGAGGTGAAAAACTGTTTTTT. It codes for CASSLGQGGEKLFF. Filled out from reference TRBV5-4 and TRBJ1-4, the complete variable domain reads ETGVTQSPTHLIKTRGQQVTLRCSSQSGHNTVSWYQQALGQGPQFIFQYYREEENGRGNFPPRFSGLQFPNYSSELNVNALELDDSALYLCASSLGQGGEKLFFGSGTQLSVL.

The chain uses TRBV28 and TRBJ2-7, with 7 bases identical to TRBD2. The germline gives CDR1 MDHEN, CDR2 SYDVKM. This CDR3 is built from 16 residues. Unmatched junction bases numbered 14, after V lost 4 bases and J lost 5 bases. The DNA for the CDR3 is TGTGCCAGCAGTTCCCATCAGGCGCGGGAGAATCACGAGCAGTACTTC. Protein: CASSSHQARENHEQYF.

This chain links TRBV5-1 with TRBJ2-7; D is undetermined. This CDR3 contains 15 residues. The V gene's germline CDR1 is SGHRS and CDR2 YFSETQ. V gave up 0 bases and J gave up 0 bases, with 10 bases separating them. The CDR3 here is CASSLGDTLSYEQYF. CDR3 bases: TGCGCCAGCAGCTTGGGAGACACCCTCTCCTACGAGCAGTACTTC.